This T cell receptor beta chain was recovered during a study of T cells in Graves' hyperthyroidism and ophthalmopathy. General study findings and limits: Most thyroid clonotypes that were expanded above 0.001 also turned up in blood.

This clonotype occurred many times. Its antigen is unidentified. Uncontrolled infection, other autoimmune disease, pregnancy or lactation excluded patients. Diagnoses were made from clinical symptoms, serum measures (thyroxine and TRAb), thyroid ultrasound and orbital computed tomography. Fresh peripheral blood, approximately 10 ml, yielded the PBMCs. Amplified TCR beta CDR3 regions derived from RNA transcripts. Carried out on the TCR CDR3, a first-round RT-PCR used the HTBI primer set. TCRdb re-called the multiplex PCR reads through MiXCR, storing one row per CDR3 protein. The sample has 700,000 or so distinct CDR3 sequences, roughly 15% seen once. Per germline, CDR1 SEHNR and CDR2 FQNEAQ (reference sequence). The CDR3 contains 15 residues. With 5 bases clipped from V and 6 bases from J, the junction kept 9 bases outside the gene matches.

The chain carries TRBV7-9 and TRBJ2-1; 8 nucleotides line up with TRBD1. Input material: blood. The clonotype originates from a woman aged 50 to 60 with Graves' ophthalmopathy. The CDR3 loop reads CASSQGALAINEQFF. The DNA of the CDR3 is TGTGCCAGCAGCCAGGGGGCTTTAGCGATCAATGAGCAGTTCTTC.